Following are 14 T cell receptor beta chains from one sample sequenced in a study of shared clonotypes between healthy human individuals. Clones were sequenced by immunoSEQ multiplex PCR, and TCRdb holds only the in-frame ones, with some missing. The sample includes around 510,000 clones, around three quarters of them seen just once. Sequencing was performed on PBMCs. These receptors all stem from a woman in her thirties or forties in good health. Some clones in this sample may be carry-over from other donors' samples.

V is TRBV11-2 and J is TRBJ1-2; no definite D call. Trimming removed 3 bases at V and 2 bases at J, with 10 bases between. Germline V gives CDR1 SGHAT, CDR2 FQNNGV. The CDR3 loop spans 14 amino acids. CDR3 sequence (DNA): TGTGCCAGCAGCTTTCCGGGGAAGAACTATGGCTACACCTTC. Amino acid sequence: CASSFPGKNYGYTF.

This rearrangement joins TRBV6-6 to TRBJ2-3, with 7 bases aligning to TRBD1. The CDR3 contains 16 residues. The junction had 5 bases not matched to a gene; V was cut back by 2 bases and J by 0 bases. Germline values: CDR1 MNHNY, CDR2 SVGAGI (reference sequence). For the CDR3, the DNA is TGTGCCAGCAGTTACCAGGGACAGAGAAGCACAGATACGCAGTATTTT. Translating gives CASSYQGQRSTDTQYF.

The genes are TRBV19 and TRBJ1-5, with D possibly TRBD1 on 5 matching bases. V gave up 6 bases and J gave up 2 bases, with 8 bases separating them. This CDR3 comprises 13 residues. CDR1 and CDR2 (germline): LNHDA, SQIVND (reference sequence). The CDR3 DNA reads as TGTGCCAGTAGGGGGGAACGCAATCAGCCCCAGCATTTT. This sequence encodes CASRGERNQPQHF.

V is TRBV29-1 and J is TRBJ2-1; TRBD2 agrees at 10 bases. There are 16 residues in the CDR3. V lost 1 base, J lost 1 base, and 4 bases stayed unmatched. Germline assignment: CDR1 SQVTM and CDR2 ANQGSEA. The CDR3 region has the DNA TGCAGCGTTGAAGTGGGACTAGCGAATTCCTACAATGAGCAGTTCTTC. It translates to CSVEVGLANSYNEQFF.

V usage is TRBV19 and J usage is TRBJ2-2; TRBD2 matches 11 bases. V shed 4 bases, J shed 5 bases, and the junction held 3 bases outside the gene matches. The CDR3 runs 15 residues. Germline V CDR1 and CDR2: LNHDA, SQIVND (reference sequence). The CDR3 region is CASSTLAGVTGELFF. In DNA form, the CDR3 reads TGTGCCAGTAGTACACTAGCGGGAGTGACCGGGGAGCTGTTTTTT.

The CDR3 sequence is CASTRRPKVTF. The CDR3 DNA reads as TGTGCCAGCACCCGTAGACCTAAGGTTACCTTC. The chain links TRBV11-2 to TRBJ1-2; D ambiguous. The germline V gene has CDR1 SGHAT and CDR2 FQNNGV. Trimming removed 7 bases at V and 14 bases at J, with 17 bases between. The CDR3 runs to 11 residues.

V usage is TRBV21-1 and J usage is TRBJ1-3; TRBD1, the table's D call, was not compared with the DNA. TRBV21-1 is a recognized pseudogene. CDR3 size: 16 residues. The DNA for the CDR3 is TGTGCCAGCAGCAATTTGGGGGACAGCTCTGGAAACACCATATATTTT. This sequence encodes CASSNLGDSSGNTIYF.

This CDR3 is CASAPTGATLFF. The CDR3 DNA is TGTGCCAGCGCACCAACAGGGGCAACACTGTTTTTT. The chain has TRBV19 and TRBJ1-4; 7 bases line up with TRBD1. Germline CDR1 LNHDA, CDR2 SQIVND (reference sequence). Trimming removed 9 bases from V and 13 bases from J; junction bases left unmatched: 11. CDR3 length: 12 amino acids.

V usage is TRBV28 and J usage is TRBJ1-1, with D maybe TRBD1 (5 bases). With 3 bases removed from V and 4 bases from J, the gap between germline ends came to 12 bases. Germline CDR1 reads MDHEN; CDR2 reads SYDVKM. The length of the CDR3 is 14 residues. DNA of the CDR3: TGTGCCAGCAGTTTCGGTTGGGGGGGCACTGAAGCTTTCTTT. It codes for CASSFGWGGTEAFF.

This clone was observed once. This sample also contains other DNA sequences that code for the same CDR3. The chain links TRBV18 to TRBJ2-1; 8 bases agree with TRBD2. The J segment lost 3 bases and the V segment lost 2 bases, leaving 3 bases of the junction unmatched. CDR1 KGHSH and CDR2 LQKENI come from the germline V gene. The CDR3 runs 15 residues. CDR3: CASSPSGGGYNEQFF. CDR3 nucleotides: TGTGCCAGCTCACCATCCGGGGGGGGCTACAATGAGCAGTTCTTC. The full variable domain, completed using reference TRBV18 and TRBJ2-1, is NAGVMQNPRHLVRRRGQEARLRCSPMKGHSHVYWYRQLPEEGLKFMVYLQKENIIDESGMPKERFSAEFPKEGPSILRIQQVVRGDSAAYFCASSPSGGGYNEQFFGPGTRLTVL.

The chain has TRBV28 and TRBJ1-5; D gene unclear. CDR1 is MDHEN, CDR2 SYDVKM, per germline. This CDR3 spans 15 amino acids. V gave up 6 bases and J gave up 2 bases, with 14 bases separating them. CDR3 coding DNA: TGTGCCAGCAGCCCAACGTGGAGTGGCAATCAGCCCCAGCATTTT. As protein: CASSPTWSGNQPQHF.

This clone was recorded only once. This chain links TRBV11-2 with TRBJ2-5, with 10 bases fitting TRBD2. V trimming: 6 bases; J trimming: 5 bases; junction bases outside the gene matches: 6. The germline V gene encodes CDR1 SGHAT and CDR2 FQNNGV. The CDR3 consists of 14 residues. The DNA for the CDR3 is TGTGCCAGCAGGGCTCTAGCGGGAGTGGAGACCCAGTACTTC. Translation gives CASRALAGVETQYF.

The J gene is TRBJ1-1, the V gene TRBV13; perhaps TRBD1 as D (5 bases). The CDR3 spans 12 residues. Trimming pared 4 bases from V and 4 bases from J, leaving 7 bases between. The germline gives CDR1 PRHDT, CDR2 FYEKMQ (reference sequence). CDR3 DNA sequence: TGTGCCAGCAGCTGGAGGGGCACTGAAGCTTTCTTT. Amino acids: CASSWRGTEAFF.

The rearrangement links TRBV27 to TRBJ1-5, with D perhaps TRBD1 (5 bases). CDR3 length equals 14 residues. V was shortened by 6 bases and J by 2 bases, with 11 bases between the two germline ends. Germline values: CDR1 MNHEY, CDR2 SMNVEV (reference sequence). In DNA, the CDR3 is TGTGCCAGCAGCCAGGGCTCCGGCAATCAGCCCCAGCATTTT. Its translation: CASSQGSGNQPQHF.